A single sample gave rise to the 8 T cell receptor beta chains below, sequenced in a study of T cell responses to AZD1222 COVID-19 vaccine. The table came from immunoSEQ multiplex PCR; TCRdb's copy has only in-frame clones and leaves some out. This sample has 65,000 to 70,000 clones, with about 80% found just once. Sequencing used peripheral blood, obtained on day 0 of AZD1222 vaccination. The receptors here all came from an adult in good health.

The chain couples TRBV6-2 or TRBV6-3 to TRBJ1-5, with D perhaps TRBD1 (5 bases). Trimming left V 6 bases short and J 6 bases short, with 18 bases between. Germline CDR1 and CDR2: MNHEY and SVGEGT. The CDR3 consists of 15 residues. CDR3 in DNA: TGTGCCAGCAGGCCTCAGGGTAAGCAAAGTCAGCCCCAGCATTTT. As protein: CASRPQGKQSQPQHF.

This chain links TRBV6-2 or TRBV6-3 with TRBJ1-2; 8 nucleotides align to TRBD1. The CDR3 has 13 amino acids. V dropped 5 bases and J dropped 7; count of bases not matched to a gene: 6. Germline V gene data show CDR1 as MNHEY and CDR2 as SVGEGT. The CDR3 DNA sequence: TGTGCCAGCAGTACCTGGGACAGGTCTGGCTACACCTTC. It is translated as CASSTWDRSGYTF.

The chain joins TRBV5-1 to TRBJ1-2; D is uncertain. The CDR3 runs to 14 residues. Germline V gene data show CDR1 as SGHRS and CDR2 as YFSETQ. Trimming shortened V by 0 bases and J by 1 base, and 7 bases separated the two germline ends. The CDR3 sequence: CASSLGVVNYGYTF. In nucleotides, the CDR3 is TGCGCCAGCAGCTTGGGCGTTGTTAACTATGGCTACACCTTC.

This sequence joins TRBV6-2 or TRBV6-3 and TRBJ2-7; TRBD1 is a possible D gene (6 bases). The V end lost 0 bases, the J end lost 4 bases, and 10 bases lay between the germline ends. The CDR3 length is 14 residues. CDR1 is MNHEY, CDR2 SVGEGT, per germline. CDR3 in DNA: TGTGCCAGCAGTTACTCGGACAGCATATACGAGCAGTACTTC. This codes for CASSYSDSIYEQYF.

The chain combines TRBV5-5 with TRBJ1-2; D call uncertain. The CDR3 consists of 17 residues. Germline CDR1 reads SGHKS; CDR2 reads YYEKEE (reference sequence). Between the trimmed V and J ends, which lost 5 bases and 8 bases, there was a span of 28 bases. This chain's CDR3 is CASRADGGRPRGEGYTF. For the CDR3, the DNA is TGTGCCAGCAGGGCGGACGGAGGGAGACCCCGAGGAGAGGGCTACACCTTC.

V gene TRBV9 combines with J gene TRBJ2-1; possible D gene TRBD1, 5 bases. V gave up 0 bases and J gave up 6 bases, with 13 bases separating them. CDR3 length: 15 residues. The germline V gene encodes CDR1 SGDLS and CDR2 YYNGEE. In DNA, the CDR3 is TGTGCCAGCAGCGTAGCCGTCAGGGCAGGCAATGAGCAGTTCTTC. As protein: CASSVAVRAGNEQFF. Supplemented by reference TRBV9 and TRBJ2-1, the full variable domain reads DSGVTQTPKHLITATGQRVTLRCSPRSGDLSVYWYQQSLDQGLQFLIQYYNGEERAKGNILERFSAQQFPDLHSELNLSSLELGDSALYFCASSVAVRAGNEQFFGPGTRLTVL.

The chain has TRBV2 and TRBJ2-1; possibly TRBD1 for D (6 bases). The V end was cut by 4 bases, the J end by 16 bases, with 17 bases between. Germline CDR1 and CDR2: SNHLY and FYNNEI. The length of the CDR3 is 12 residues. The CDR3 DNA reads as TGTGCCAGCAGTGGCAGGGGTTCCGGTGGATTCTTC. As protein: CASSGRGSGGFF.

This clone was detected only a few times. The junction and the germline gene differ at one end; a read error may be behind it. The chain employs TRBV19 and TRBJ2-3, with TRBD1 identical over 10 bases. This CDR3 contains 15 residues. The germline V gene has CDR1 LNHDA and CDR2 SQIVND (reference sequence). In nucleotides, the CDR3 is TGTGCCAGTAGTCTAGACAGGGGGCTGGTAGATACGCAGTATTTT. This encodes CASSLDRGLVDTQYF.